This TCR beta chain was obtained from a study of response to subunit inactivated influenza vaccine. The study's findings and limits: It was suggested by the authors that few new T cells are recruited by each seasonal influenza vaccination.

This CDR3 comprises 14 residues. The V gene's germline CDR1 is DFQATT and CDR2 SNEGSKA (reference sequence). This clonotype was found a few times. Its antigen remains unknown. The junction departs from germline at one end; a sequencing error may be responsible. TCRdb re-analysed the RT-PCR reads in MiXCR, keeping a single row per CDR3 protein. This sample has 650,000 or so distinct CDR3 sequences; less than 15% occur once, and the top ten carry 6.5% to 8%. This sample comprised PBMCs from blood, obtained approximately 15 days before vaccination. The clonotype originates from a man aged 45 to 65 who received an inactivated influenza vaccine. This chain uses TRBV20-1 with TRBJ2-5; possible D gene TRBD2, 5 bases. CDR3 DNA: TGCAGTGCCAGAGGGTCTTCGGAGGCAGAGACCCAGTACTTC. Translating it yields CSARGSSEAETQYF.